Detailed here is one TCR beta chain. This CDR3 has 16 amino acids. The V gene lost 5 bases and the J gene lost 4 bases, with 17 bases spanning the gap. From germline, CDR1 is LNHDA and CDR2 SQIVND (reference sequence). The data are from a study of blood T cell repertoires in COVID-19. About the research overall: Whether acute or convalescent, the COVID-19 samples came from the United States, Italy and Spain. From T cells, B-cell-depleted T cells, or PBMCs came the material, which was cDNA or gDNA.

Original methodology: Nucleated cell counts were estimated from reference gene primer amplification. Some clones are missing from TCRdb's copy, which holds only in-frame ones; the method was immunoSEQ multiplex PCR. V, J and clone size are taken as reported in that table, and D and trimming were inferred from the DNA itself. Here the sample spans approximately 150,000 clones, around 90% being singletons. The gene calls are TRBV19 and TRBJ2-2; tentatively, D is TRBD1 (8 bases). The source of this sequence is a man between 65 and 85 years old with acute or convalescent COVID-19. The material sequenced was peripheral blood. The DNA for the CDR3 is TGTGCCAGTAGTCCGAGACAGGGGAGGGCCACCGGGGAGCTGTTTTTT. It is translated as CASSPRQGRATGELFF.